This TCR beta chain was captured by sequencing in a study of T cells in Graves' hyperthyroidism and ophthalmopathy. The study, taken as a whole, reports: Ophthalmopathy, as predicted by the model, came a median 6.5 months after the prediction. Also found in blood were most expanded thyroid clonotypes above 0.001.

Trimming took off 4 bases at V and 0 bases at J, with 6 bases between the two ends. Germline CDR1 and CDR2: MNHNS and SASEGT. The CDR3 is 14 residues long. This clonotype was counted only a few times. As yet, its antigen is unknown. The source material, RNA transcripts, was used to amplify TCR beta CDR3 regions. During a first-round RT-PCR of the TCR CDR3, the HTBI primer set was used. TCRdb reprocessed the multiplex PCR reads via MiXCR and lists one record per CDR3 protein. The sample records around 600,000 distinct CDR3 sequences, approximately 15% being singletons. The rearrangement joins TRBV6-1 to TRBJ2-2, with D perhaps TRBD1 (5 bases). The sequence derives from a woman aged 18 to 35 with Graves' ophthalmopathy. Sequencing was performed on blood. As DNA, the CDR3 is TGTGCCAGCAGTGCAGGGACGAACACCGGGGAGCTGTTTTTT. It is translated as CASSAGTNTGELFF.